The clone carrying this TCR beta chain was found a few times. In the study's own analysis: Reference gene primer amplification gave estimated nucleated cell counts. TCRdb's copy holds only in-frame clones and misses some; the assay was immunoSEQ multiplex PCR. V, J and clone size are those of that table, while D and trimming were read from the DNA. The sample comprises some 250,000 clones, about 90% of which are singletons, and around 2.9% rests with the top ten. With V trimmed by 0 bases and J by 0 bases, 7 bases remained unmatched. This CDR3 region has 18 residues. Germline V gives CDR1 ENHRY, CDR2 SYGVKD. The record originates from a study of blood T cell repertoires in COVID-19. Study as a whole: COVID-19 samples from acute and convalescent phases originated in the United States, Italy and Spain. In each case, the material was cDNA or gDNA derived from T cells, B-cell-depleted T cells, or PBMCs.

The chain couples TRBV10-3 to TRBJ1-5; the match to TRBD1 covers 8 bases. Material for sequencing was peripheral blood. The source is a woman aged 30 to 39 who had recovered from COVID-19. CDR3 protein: CAISESGTGKHSNQPQHF. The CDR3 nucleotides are TGTGCCATCAGTGAGTCGGGGACAGGAAAGCATAGCAATCAGCCCCAGCATTTT.